This TCR beta chain was documented in a study of healthy donors' naive CD4 and CD8 T cells. Overall study: A new alpha primer set targeted every functional IMGT alpha variant. Study observations and caveats: CDR3 charge plus V and J genes appeared to account for roughly 13% of CD4/CD8 variance.

CD4+CD8-CD45RO-CD45RA+ cells were naive CD4+; CD8+CD4-CD45RA+CD27bright cells were naive CD8+. The germline gives CDR1 MNHEY, CDR2 SMNVEV (reference sequence). CDR3 size: 16 residues. Trimming left V 6 bases short and J 2 bases short, with 16 bases between. Starting from around 470 ng of total RNA, TCR libraries were made with linear amplification. TCRdb re-analysed the reads in MiXCR, keeping a single row per CDR3 protein. The sample lists some 190,000 distinct CDR3 sequences, 65% to 75% occurring once. This clonotype showed up just a few times. Its antigen is undetermined. Material for sequencing was naive CD4+ and CD8+ T cells sorted from blood, pooled from several donors. The origin of this receptor is a pool of human donors in good health; the sample pools cells from several healthy donors. The chain uses TRBV27 and TRBJ2-2, with D tentatively TRBD2 (6 bases). The CDR3: CASSGGALRNTGELFF. The CDR3 bases are TGTGCCAGCAGCGGAGGGGCTCTCCGAAACACCGGGGAGCTGTTTTTT.